What follows are 31 T cell receptor beta chains derived from one specimen sequenced in a study of OX40 agonist ivuxolimab in advanced cancers. The data were produced by immunoSEQ multiplex PCR, yet TCRdb's version contains in-frame clones alone and is incomplete. The data show approximately 87,000 clones, more than 85% seen once. The sample here was CD4+ or CD8+ T cells sorted from blood, taken in a trial of the OX40 agonist ivuxolimab. These TCRs come from an adult with an advanced solid tumor such as melanoma, head and neck, liver or kidney cancer.

The J gene is TRBJ2-1, the V gene TRBV10-1, with TRBD2 identical over 8 bases. CDR3 length equals 15 residues. Germline V CDR1 and CDR2: WNHNN, SYGVQD (reference sequence). J lost 0 bases, V lost 6 bases, and 4 bases had no gene match. DNA for the CDR3: TGCGCCAGCAGCCGACTAGCGCACTCCTACAATGAGCAGTTCTTC. Protein: CASSRLAHSYNEQFF.

This chain links TRBV11-2 with TRBJ2-2; no reliable D call. V shed 1 base and J shed 4 bases, with 7 bases lying between them. This CDR3 contains 14 residues. From germline, CDR1 is SGHAT and CDR2 FQNNGV. The CDR3 sequence is CASSLVSSTGELFF. In nucleotides, the CDR3 is TGTGCCAGCAGCTTAGTCTCGTCCACCGGGGAGCTGTTTTTT.

The chain joins TRBV11-3 to TRBJ2-1; D is possibly TRBD1 (6 bases). The germline V and J ends were trimmed by 3 bases and 0 bases, with 15 bases remaining between them. This CDR3 has 17 amino acids. Germline values: CDR1 SGHNT, CDR2 YENEEA. The CDR3 reads CASSLDAGTSSYNEQFF. The DNA for the CDR3 is TGTGCCAGCAGCTTGGACGCCGGGACAAGCTCCTACAATGAGCAGTTCTTC.

V is TRBV30 and J is TRBJ2-3; D uncertain. This CDR3 region has 12 residues. The V end lost 3 bases, the J end lost 6 bases, and 10 bases lay between the germline ends. Germline-derived CDR1 and CDR2 are GTSNPN and SVGIG (reference sequence). The CDR3 sequence: CAWSSHADTQYF. CDR3 DNA: TGTGCCTGGAGCTCCCACGCGGATACGCAGTATTTT. Using reference TRBV30 and TRBJ2-3 for the parts outside the CDR3, the full variable domain is SQTIHQWPATLVQPVGSPLSLECTVEGTSNPNLYWYRQAAGRGLQLLFYSVGIGQISSEVPQNLSASRPQDRQFILSSKKLLLSDSGFYLCAWSSHADTQYFGPGTRLTVL.

V gene TRBV5-4 combines with J gene TRBJ1-1; maybe TRBD1 (6 bases). Between the trimmed V and J ends, which lost 1 base and 0 bases, there was a span of 7 bases. The CDR3 extends over 14 amino acids. The germline CDR1 and CDR2 sequences are SGHNT and YYREEE (reference sequence). CDR3 in amino acids: CASSLQGMNTEAFF. CDR3 DNA: TGTGCCAGCAGCTTGCAGGGGATGAACACTGAAGCTTTCTTT.

The genes are TRBV27 and TRBJ1-4, with D unresolved. V lost 0 bases to trimming and J lost 0 bases, with 8 bases between them. Germline V gene sequence: CDR1 MNHEY, CDR2 SMNVEV (reference sequence). The CDR3 length is 16 residues. The DNA of the CDR3 is TGTGCCAGCAGTTTATCGGTGGCAGCAACTAATGAAAAACTGTTTTTT. Translating gives CASSLSVAATNEKLFF. Looking up the rest from reference TRBV27 and TRBJ1-4 gives the full variable domain: EAQVTQNPRYLITVTGKKLTVTCSQNMNHEYMSWYRQDPGLGLRQIYYSMNVEVTDKGDVPEGYKVSRKEKRNFPLILESPSPNQTSLYFCASSLSVAATNEKLFFGSGTQLSVL.

Details on this clone: Other DNA sequences in the same sample also yield this CDR3. The rearrangement uses TRBV19 and TRBJ2-7; D not resolved. Trimming pared 5 bases from V and 1 base from J, leaving 9 bases between. CDR1 is LNHDA and CDR2 is SQIVND in the germline V gene (reference sequence). The CDR3 is 13 amino acids. The CDR3 nucleotides read TGTGCCAGTAGTCCCGGCCTTTCCTACGAGCAGTACTTC. Protein: CASSPGLSYEQYF.

This sequence joins TRBV7-2 and TRBJ2-2, with TRBD1 as a possible D gene (5 bases). The germline V and J ends were trimmed by 5 bases and 5 bases, with 15 bases remaining between them. Germline loops: CDR1 SGHTA, CDR2 FQGNSA. The CDR3 is made up of 15 amino acids. Here the CDR3 DNA reads TGTGCCAGCAGCCCCCGACTGCAGGGTACCGGGGAGCTGTTTTTT. It translates to CASSPRLQGTGELFF.

The chain joins TRBV9 to TRBJ2-7; possible D gene TRBD2, 6 bases. With 5 bases removed from V and 2 bases from J, the gap between germline ends came to 14 bases. Looked up from germline, CDR1 is SGDLS and CDR2 is YYNGEE. The CDR3 runs 14 residues. As DNA, the CDR3 is TGTGCCAGCAGTAGTAGCGGATTTGCCTACGAGCAGTACTTC. Translation gives CASSSSGFAYEQYF.

J is TRBJ1-4 and V is TRBV5-1; D perhaps matches TRBD1 (6 bases). The length of the CDR3 is 15 residues. CDR1 is SGHRS, CDR2 YFSETQ, per germline. V was clipped by 2 bases and J by 7 bases, with 15 bases between them. CDR3 residues: CASSFSGGRLEKLFF. DNA for the CDR3: TGCGCCAGCAGCTTCTCCGGGGGGCGCCTTGAAAAACTGTTTTTT.

This chain links TRBV18 with TRBJ1-2; 11 nucleotides agree with TRBD1. Germline V CDR1 and CDR2: KGHSH, LQKENI. This CDR3 is built from 17 residues. Germline trimming cut 1 base from V and 2 bases from J; bases unmatched to any gene: 6. In DNA form, the CDR3 reads TGTGCCAGCTCACCACAAACCGGGACAGGGGGGAACTATGGCTACACCTTC. Protein sequence: CASSPQTGTGGNYGYTF.

The chain links TRBV27 to TRBJ1-5; D not resolved. Between the trimmed V and J ends, which lost 0 bases and 2 bases, there was a span of 5 bases. CDR3 length equals 14 residues. Germline values: CDR1 MNHEY, CDR2 SMNVEV (reference sequence). The CDR3 sequence: CASSLSVGNQPQHF. CDR3 coding DNA: TGTGCCAGCAGTTTATCTGTTGGCAATCAGCCCCAGCATTTT.

The J gene is TRBJ1-4, the V gene TRBV6-5; a weak D match, TRBD1 (5 bases). The CDR3 has 14 residues. V lost 8 bases and J 7 bases, leaving 17 bases between the germline ends. Germline lookup yields CDR1 MNHEY and CDR2 SVGAGI. CDR3 bases: TGTGCCAGCGGCATCGGGGGTTCGGGTGAAAAACTGTTTTTT. Translating it yields CASGIGGSGEKLFF.

The gene calls are TRBV5-1 and TRBJ2-2; TRBD2 aligns across 12 bases. The CDR3 spans 18 residues. Germline CDR1 is SGHRS and CDR2 is YFSETQ. V trimming: 3 bases; J trimming: 3 bases; junction bases outside the gene matches: 9. Written as DNA, the CDR3 is TGCGCCAGCAGCTGGATACTAGCGGGAGGAGGGGACACCGGGGAGCTGTTTTTT. Residues: CASSWILAGGGDTGELFF.

The chain joins TRBV4-3 to TRBJ2-3, with D possibly matching TRBD1 (6 bases). Germline loops: CDR1 LGHNA, CDR2 YSLEER. V dropped 0 bases and J dropped 0 bases, with 10 bases sitting between them. The CDR3 runs 16 residues. The CDR3 loop is CASSQDIDRSTDTQYF. The DNA for the CDR3 is TGCGCCAGCAGCCAAGACATCGACAGGAGCACAGATACGCAGTATTTT.

The chain uses TRBV19 and TRBJ1-5; D is undetermined. V was trimmed by 3 bases and J by 3 bases, leaving 12 bases between them. The CDR3 totals 15 residues. Germline values: CDR1 LNHDA, CDR2 SQIVND (reference sequence). This chain's CDR3 is CASSIDLRVNQPQHF. DNA for the CDR3: TGTGCCAGTAGTATTGACTTGCGGGTCAATCAGCCCCAGCATTTT.

The chain joins TRBV27 to TRBJ2-3; a weak D match, TRBD2 (5 bases). The CDR3 is made up of 15 amino acids. Trimming shortened V by 4 bases and J by 1 base, and 12 bases separated the two germline ends. Germline lookup yields CDR1 MNHEY and CDR2 SMNVEV (reference sequence). The CDR3 loop is CASSYLRGGTDTQYF. The CDR3 DNA follows: TGTGCCAGCAGTTACCTCCGGGGAGGCACAGATACGCAGTATTTT.

In its sample, this clone ranks as medium-sized (0.01 to 0.1%). The gene calls are TRBV15 and TRBJ2-7; D is ambiguous. Trimming removed 5 bases from V and 5 bases from J, with 10 bases in between. In germline, CDR1 is LNHNV, CDR2 YYDKDF (reference sequence). The CDR3 runs 12 residues. The CDR3 sequence is CATSPAGNEQYF. The CDR3 DNA follows: TGTGCCACCAGCCCTGCCGGAAACGAGCAGTACTTC.

This chain uses TRBV27 with TRBJ1-4; no reliable D call. This CDR3 has 14 amino acids. V was pared by 0 bases and J by 12 bases, with 14 bases between. Per the germline V gene, CDR1 is MNHEY and CDR2 is SMNVEV (reference sequence). CDR3 nucleotide sequence: TGTGCCAGCAGTTTATCGTATGATGAAACGGAACTGTTTTTT. This gives the protein CASSLSYDETELFF.

The chain couples TRBV9 to TRBJ2-7; D remains ambiguous. Germline CDR1 reads SGDLS; CDR2 reads YYNGEE. V was pared by 0 bases and J by 3 bases, with 10 bases between. The CDR3 length is 14 residues. The CDR3 coding sequence is TGTGCCAGCAGCGTAGGGGTAGGGAACTACGAGCAGTACTTC. As protein: CASSVGVGNYEQYF.

The J gene is TRBJ2-1, the V gene TRBV18; TRBD2 matches 10 bases. The V gene's germline CDR1 is KGHSH and CDR2 LQKENI. V gave up 3 bases and J gave up 4 bases; unmatched junction bases: 3. This CDR3 is built from 15 residues. The CDR3 here is CASSPGLAHYNEQFF. CDR3 bases: TGTGCCAGCTCACCGGGACTAGCGCATTACAATGAGCAGTTCTTC.

The rearrangement links TRBV4-1 to TRBJ2-7; 7 bases are a match to TRBD1. J lost 0 bases, V lost 0 bases, and 2 bases had no gene match. The CDR3 consists of 15 residues. Germline V gene lookup returns CDR1 MGHRA and CDR2 YSYEKL. Here the CDR3 reads CASSQERGLSYEQYF. The CDR3 nucleotides are TGCGCCAGCAGCCAAGAAAGGGGGCTCTCCTACGAGCAGTACTTC.

V gene TRBV6-1 combines with J gene TRBJ2-4; no firm D call. CDR1 and CDR2 from the germline V gene are MNHNS and SASEGT. V was pared by 7 bases and J by 8 bases, with 15 bases between. The CDR3 sequence is 13 residues long. The CDR3 DNA reads as TGTGCCAGCATTGGTGGCAGTTTGGACATTCAGTACTTC. It translates to CASIGGSLDIQYF.

Concerning this clone: The junction shows a germline mismatch at one end, possibly a read error. This rearrangement joins TRBV19 to TRBJ2-1; D is unclear. CDR3 size: 11 residues. Germline V gives CDR1 LNHDA, CDR2 SQIVND (reference sequence). For the CDR3, the DNA is TGTGCCAGTAGTATAGGGTGGTCTAGGGTCTTC. The encoded protein is CASSIGWSRVF.

The chain recombines TRBV9 with TRBJ2-1; 7 bases are a match to TRBD2. The V gene's germline CDR1 is SGDLS and CDR2 YYNGEE. Trimming at V came to 4 bases and at J to 1 base, leaving 8 bases not matched to a gene. The CDR3 is 16 amino acids. In DNA form, the CDR3 reads TGTGCCAGCAGCCCTTCGGGACTACAATCCTACAATGAGCAGTTCTTC. Its translation is CASSPSGLQSYNEQFF.

The sample holds a few counts of this clone. J is TRBJ1-5 and V is TRBV7-8; perhaps TRBD1 as D (6 bases). The V end lost 1 base, the J end lost 0 bases, and 10 bases lay between the germline ends. The germline CDR1 and CDR2 sequences are SGHVS and FQNEAQ. This CDR3 comprises 16 residues. The CDR3 DNA reads as TGTGCCAGCAGCTTAGACAGGGCGTATAGCAATCAGCCCCAGCATTTT. Its protein is CASSLDRAYSNQPQHF.

The chain couples TRBV9 to TRBJ1-2; the D gene is possibly TRBD1 (5 bases). Germline V gene data show CDR1 as SGDLS and CDR2 as YYNGEE. The germline V and J ends were trimmed by 0 bases and 0 bases, with 12 bases remaining between them. The CDR3 runs 16 residues. CDR3 residues: CASSVGRDPTNYGYTF. In DNA, the CDR3 is TGTGCCAGCAGCGTAGGCCGGGACCCGACTAACTATGGCTACACCTTC. Drawing the rest from reference TRBV9 and TRBJ1-2, the complete variable domain is DSGVTQTPKHLITATGQRVTLRCSPRSGDLSVYWYQQSLDQGLQFLIQYYNGEERAKGNILERFSAQQFPDLHSELNLSSLELGDSALYFCASSVGRDPTNYGYTFGSGTRLTVV.

This chain connects TRBV14 to TRBJ1-4, with D possibly being TRBD1 (6 bases). The CDR3 totals 15 residues. V was cut by 3 bases and J by 8 bases, with 16 bases left in between. CDR1 and CDR2 (germline): SGHDN, FVKESK. The CDR3 is CASSQRGGGGEKLFF. The DNA of the CDR3 is TGTGCCAGCAGCCAGAGGGGAGGGGGTGGCGAAAAACTGTTTTTT.

CDR3: CASSTSGSGAYNEQFF. Here the CDR3 DNA reads TGTGCCAGCAGCACTAGCGGGAGTGGGGCTTACAATGAGCAGTTCTTC. The chain carries TRBV7-8 and TRBJ2-1; the match to TRBD2 covers 11 bases. J was trimmed by 4 bases and V by 5 bases; bases with no gene match: 7. CDR3 length: 16 residues. Germline V gene sequence: CDR1 SGHVS, CDR2 FQNEAQ.

The chain has TRBV5-1 and TRBJ2-7; TRBD1 aligns across 9 bases. Germline CDR1 SGHRS, CDR2 YFSETQ. This CDR3 comprises 17 residues. Trimming took 2 bases from V and 1 from J; bases not matched to a gene: 10. CDR3 in amino acids: CASSFSGTGKSSYEQYF. CDR3 DNA sequence: TGCGCCAGCAGCTTTTCAGGGACAGGGAAATCTTCCTACGAGCAGTACTTC.

The V and J genes are TRBV30 and TRBJ1-3; the match to TRBD1 covers 7 bases. Germline CDR1 reads GTSNPN; CDR2 reads SVGIG (reference sequence). CDR3 size: 14 residues. V shed 8 bases, J shed 6 bases, and the junction held 13 bases outside the gene matches. The DNA of the CDR3 is TGTGCCCAAAGCTCCAGGGGGAATGCAAACACCATATATTTT. Its protein product is CAQSSRGNANTIYF.